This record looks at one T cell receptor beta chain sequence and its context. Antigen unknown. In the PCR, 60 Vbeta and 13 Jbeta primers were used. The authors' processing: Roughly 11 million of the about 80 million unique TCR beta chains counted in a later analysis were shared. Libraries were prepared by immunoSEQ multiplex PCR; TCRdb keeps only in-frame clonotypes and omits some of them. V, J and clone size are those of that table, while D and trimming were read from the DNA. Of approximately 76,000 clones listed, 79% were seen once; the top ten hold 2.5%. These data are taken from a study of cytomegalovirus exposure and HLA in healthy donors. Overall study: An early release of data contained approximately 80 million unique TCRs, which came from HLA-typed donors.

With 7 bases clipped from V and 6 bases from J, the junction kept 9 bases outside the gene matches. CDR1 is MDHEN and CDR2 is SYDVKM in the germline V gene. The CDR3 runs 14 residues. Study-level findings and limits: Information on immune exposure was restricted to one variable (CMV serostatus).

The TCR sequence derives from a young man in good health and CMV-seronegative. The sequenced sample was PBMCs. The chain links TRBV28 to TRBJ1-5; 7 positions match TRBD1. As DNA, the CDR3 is TGTGCCAGCATGACAGGGCGGATAGGTCAGCCCCAGCATTTT. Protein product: CASMTGRIGQPQHF.